This passage covers 31 T cell receptor beta chains from one sample sequenced in a study of monozygotic twins with cystic fibrosis. Measured with immunoSEQ multiplex PCR; TCRdb has only the in-frame clones, and not every one. This sample has around 36,000 clones, with approximately 72% found just once. The sequenced material came from blood. All receptors come from a girl between 10 and 17 years old with cystic fibrosis.

The chain joins TRBV5-8 to TRBJ2-3, with D perhaps matching TRBD2 (5 bases). V dropped 3 bases and J dropped 0 bases, with 14 bases sitting between them. This CDR3 has 16 residues. CDR1 is SGHTS and CDR2 is YDEGEE in the germline V gene. DNA of the CDR3: TGTGCCAGCAGCTCCGGACTGGCAACTAGCACAGATACGCAGTATTTT. Amino acids: CASSSGLATSTDTQYF. Drawing the rest from reference TRBV5-8 and TRBJ2-3, the complete variable domain is EAGVTQSPTHLIKTRGQQATLRCSPISGHTSVYWYQQALGLGLQFLLWYDEGEERNRGNFPPRFSGRQFPNYSSELNVNALELEDSALYLCASSSGLATSTDTQYFGPGTRLTVL.

This clone has just a few counts. The gene calls are TRBV11-2 and TRBJ2-7; maybe TRBD2 (5 bases). The V end was cut by 3 bases, the J end by 1 base, with 7 bases between. Germline CDR1 reads SGHAT; CDR2 reads FQNNGV. The CDR3 extends over 13 amino acids. CDR3 nucleotides: TGTGCCAGCAGCTTGTGGAGGTCCTACGAGCAGTACGTC. This gives the protein CASSLWRSYEQYV.

This clone was detected a few times. This chain joins TRBV19 and TRBJ1-1, with 9 bases that match TRBD1. The CDR3 spans 14 residues. Germline trimming cut 6 bases from V and 3 bases from J; bases unmatched to any gene: 5. From germline, CDR1 is LNHDA and CDR2 SQIVND (reference sequence). CDR3 sequence: CASREGQGYTEAFF. In DNA, the CDR3 is TGTGCCAGTAGAGAGGGACAGGGCTACACTGAAGCTTTCTTT.

CDR3 region: CASSVAGGSTGELFF. CDR3 DNA sequence: TGTGCCAGCAGTGTGGCGGGAGGATCCACCGGGGAGCTGTTTTTT. The rearrangement uses TRBV27 and TRBJ2-2, with 8 bases lining up with TRBD2. The germline gives CDR1 MNHEY, CDR2 SMNVEV (reference sequence). The CDR3 is 15 residues long. V lost 5 bases, J lost 4 bases, and 6 bases stayed unmatched.

The V gene is TRBV5-1, the J gene TRBJ1-2; no clear D. V was shortened by 3 bases and J by 6 bases, with 9 bases between the two germline ends. This CDR3 spans 12 amino acids. Germline CDR1 is SGHRS and CDR2 is YFSETQ. In DNA form, the CDR3 reads TGCGCCAGCAGCTGGAATGGGGATGGCTACACCTTC. As protein: CASSWNGDGYTF.

The chain links TRBV5-6 to TRBJ2-3; 8 bases line up with TRBD2. The V segment lost 0 bases and the J segment 4 bases; nucleotides outside the gene matches: 13. The CDR3 totals 18 residues. CDR1 and CDR2 from the germline V gene are SGHDT and YYEEEE. The CDR3 nucleotides read TGTGCCAGCAGCTTGGTCTCACCGAGCGGGAGTATCTCAGATACGCAGTATTTT. Translation: CASSLVSPSGSISDTQYF.

This clone was counted a few times. The rearrangement links TRBV5-4 to TRBJ2-1; perhaps TRBD2 as D (6 bases). There are 14 residues in the CDR3. CDR1 and CDR2 from the germline V gene are SGHNT and YYREEE (reference sequence). Trimming took off 5 bases at V and 10 bases at J, with 19 bases between the two ends. CDR3 in amino acids: CASSPWFGSGEQFF. The CDR3 bases are TGTGCCAGCAGTCCTTGGTTCGGGAGTGGGGAGCAGTTCTTC.

V and J are TRBV7-2 and TRBJ2-1; 8 bases map to TRBD2. The V and J ends lost 0 bases and 5 bases, in that order; junction bases with no gene match: 3. Germline V gene lookup returns CDR1 SGHTA and CDR2 FQGNSA. The CDR3 runs 15 residues. The CDR3 DNA reads as TGTGCCAGCAGCTTAGCGCGGGAGGCCCACAATGAGCAGTTCTTC. Protein: CASSLAREAHNEQFF.

The genes are TRBV7-9 and TRBJ1-2; 8 nucleotides agree with TRBD1. With V trimmed by 2 bases and J by 8 bases, 4 bases remained unmatched. This CDR3 has 13 residues. CDR1 and CDR2 (germline): SEHNR, FQNEAQ (reference sequence). The CDR3 spells CASSLQGAEGYTF. CDR3 DNA sequence: TGTGCCAGCAGCTTACAGGGGGCAGAGGGCTACACCTTC.

CDR3 sequence reads: CASHRTGSLRRVTPEAFF. The CDR3 nucleotides read TGCGCCAGCCATCGGACAGGCTCCCTCCGCCGGGTGACCCCTGAAGCTTTCTTT. The chain uses TRBV5-1 and TRBJ1-1, with 7 bases lining up with TRBD1. J lost 6 bases, V lost 7 bases, and 24 bases had no gene match. Germline values: CDR1 SGHRS, CDR2 YFSETQ. The CDR3 loop spans 18 amino acids. Looking up the rest from reference TRBV5-1 and TRBJ1-1 gives the full variable domain: KAGVTQTPRYLIKTRGQQVTLSCSPISGHRSVSWYQQTPGQGLQFLFEYFSETQRNKGNFPGRFSGRQFSNSRSEMNVSTLELGDSALYLCASHRTGSLRRVTPEAFFGQGTRLTVV.

This chain uses TRBV29-1 with TRBJ2-5; unclear D gene. Trimming stripped 5 bases from V and 2 bases from J, with 9 bases between. Germline lookup yields CDR1 SQVTM and CDR2 ANQGSEA. There are 12 residues in the CDR3. The CDR3 here is CSVSRSQETQYF. The CDR3 nucleotides are TGCAGCGTTTCTCGATCGCAAGAGACCCAGTACTTC. Full variable domain (remainder filled in from reference TRBV29-1 and TRBJ2-5): SAVISQKPSRDICQRGTSLTIQCQVDSQVTMMFWYRQQPGQSLTLIATANQGSEATYESGFVIDKFPISRPNLTFSTLTVSNMSPEDSSIYLCSVSRSQETQYFGPGTRLLVL.

The V and J genes are TRBV6-5 and TRBJ2-1; D might be TRBD2 (6 bases). Germline CDR1 MNHEY, CDR2 SVGAGI. The CDR3 contains 13 residues. V was shortened by 2 bases and J by 13 bases, with 15 bases between the two germline ends. CDR3 in DNA: TGTGCCAGCAGTTACGCGGCGGCTAGCGTACAGTTCTTC. Its translation is CASSYAAASVQFF.

This clone showed up just a few times. The J gene is TRBJ1-2, the V gene TRBV7-2; D perhaps matches TRBD1 (5 bases). CDR1 and CDR2 from the germline V gene are SGHTA and FQGNSA. The CDR3 extends over 15 amino acids. Trimming took 1 base from V and 12 from J, leaving 21 bases between them. The CDR3 loop is CASSLGPGRVTAHTF. CDR3 bases: TGTGCCAGCAGCTTAGGCCCCGGCAGGGTAACGGCCCACACCTTC.

The gene calls are TRBV5-1 and TRBJ2-3; 9 nucleotides align to TRBD1. The germline gives CDR1 SGHRS, CDR2 YFSETQ. J was trimmed by 5 bases and V by 6 bases; bases with no gene match: 10. The CDR3 is made up of 15 amino acids. The CDR3 nucleotides are TGCGCCAGCAACCCGTCGGGACAGGGTGTAGATACGCAGTATTTT. Translation: CASNPSGQGVDTQYF.

The J gene is TRBJ2-6, the V gene TRBV23-1; D gene uncertain. TRBV23-1 is an open reading frame, and its role is uncertain. The CDR3 sequence is 14 residues long. Trimming shortened V by 0 bases and J by 4 bases, and 4 bases separated the two germline ends. CDR3 nucleotides: TGCGCCAGCAGTCAATCGGGAGGGGCCAACGTCCTGACTTTC. It is translated as CASSQSGGANVLTF.

This chain connects TRBV6-4 to TRBJ2-3; 10 bases are shared with TRBD2. J gave up 2 bases and V 4 bases, and 3 bases lay outside the gene matches. Germline CDR1 is MRHNA and CDR2 is SNTAGT. This CDR3 is 15 amino acids long. The CDR3 loop is CASSGTSGTTDTQYF. The DNA of the CDR3 is TGTGCCAGCAGTGGGACTAGCGGAACCACAGATACGCAGTATTTT.

This chain links TRBV4-2 with TRBJ1-1; D is uncertain. Per the germline V gene, CDR1 is LGHNA and CDR2 is YNFKEQ. V was pared by 0 bases and J by 3 bases, with 11 bases between. The CDR3 has 15 residues. The CDR3 region is CASSQESPSDTEAFF. CDR3 nucleotide sequence: TGTGCCAGCAGCCAAGAATCACCCTCGGACACTGAAGCTTTCTTT.

The genes are TRBV18 and TRBJ1-5; D is ambiguous. V was cut by 3 bases and J by 1 base, with 4 bases left in between. The CDR3 is 13 residues long. Per germline, CDR1 KGHSH and CDR2 LQKENI. CDR3 DNA sequence: TGTGCCAGCTCACCGGGGAGCAATCAGCCCCAGCATTTT. Protein: CASSPGSNQPQHF.

This clone was seen once. The rearrangement joins TRBV27 to TRBJ2-7, with a weak D call TRBD1 (5 bases). The CDR3 totals 13 residues. Per the germline V gene, CDR1 is MNHEY and CDR2 is SMNVEV (reference sequence). Trimming pared 4 bases from V and 4 bases from J, leaving 11 bases between. In DNA form, the CDR3 reads TGTGCCAGCAGTTCATCTCAGGGATACGAGCAGTACTTC. Its protein product is CASSSSQGYEQYF.

This rearrangement joins TRBV6-6 to TRBJ2-5; 13 positions agree with TRBD2. Germline values: CDR1 MNHNY, CDR2 SVGAGI (reference sequence). With V trimmed by 6 bases and J by 5 bases, 3 bases remained unmatched. This CDR3 is 14 amino acids long. CDR3 bases: TGTGCCAGCAGCCAGACTAGCGGGAGGGAGACCCAGTACTTC. Protein product: CASSQTSGRETQYF.

In this sample, this clone turned up a few times. The chain is built from TRBV7-3 and TRBJ2-7; no clear D gene. CDR1 is SGHTA and CDR2 is FQGTGA in the germline V gene. The CDR3 extends over 13 amino acids. Trimming took 3 bases from V and 1 from J, leaving 7 bases between them. This CDR3 is CASSLTTSYEQYF. CDR3 DNA sequence: TGTGCCAGCAGCTTGACCACTTCCTACGAGCAGTACTTC.

The V call is TRBV5-1, the J call TRBJ1-1; maybe TRBD1 (5 bases). Looked up from germline, CDR1 is SGHRS and CDR2 is YFSETQ. The CDR3 spans 15 residues. Deletions cut 4 bases from V and 5 bases from J, with 18 bases between. The CDR3 reads CASSPPRAGVTEAFF. The CDR3, as DNA: TGCGCCAGCAGCCCCCCGAGGGCGGGGGTTACTGAAGCTTTCTTT.

The V and J genes are TRBV29-1 and TRBJ2-5; D possibly corresponds to TRBD1 (5 bases). Germline CDR1 reads SQVTM; CDR2 reads ANQGSEA. V gave up 4 bases and J gave up 1 base, with 7 bases separating them. The CDR3 is 12 residues long. The chain's CDR3 is CSVVGVQETQYF. The CDR3, as DNA: TGCAGCGTTGTAGGGGTCCAAGAGACCCAGTACTTC.

The chain recombines TRBV25-1 with TRBJ2-1; 13 nucleotides match TRBD2. The V gene's germline CDR1 is MGHDK and CDR2 SYGVNS. Trimming took 10 bases from V and 9 from J; bases not matched to a gene: 6. The length of the CDR3 is 13 residues. The chain's CDR3 is CATGLAGDGEQFF. Written as DNA, the CDR3 is TGTGCCACAGGACTAGCGGGAGACGGTGAGCAGTTCTTC. Combining the CDR3 with reference TRBV25-1 and TRBJ2-1 gives the whole variable domain EADIYQTPRYLVIGTGKKITLECSQTMGHDKMYWYQQDPGMELHLIHYSYGVNSTEKGDLSSESTVSRIRTEHFPLTLESARPSHTSQYLCATGLAGDGEQFFGPGTRLTVL.

The genes are TRBV5-6 and TRBJ2-3; D is unclear. Germline V lookup: CDR1 SGHDT, CDR2 YYEEEE. V gave up 3 bases and J gave up 2 bases, with 7 bases separating them. CDR3 size: 13 residues. The CDR3 DNA reads as TGTGCCAGCAGCTCACCTGACACAGATACGCAGTATTTT. This gives the protein CASSSPDTDTQYF.

The chain couples TRBV30 to TRBJ1-2, with D unclear. V lost 2 bases to trimming and J lost 1 base, with 14 bases between them. CDR3 length: 15 residues. Per the germline V gene, CDR1 is GTSNPN and CDR2 is SVGIG (reference sequence). The CDR3 sequence is CAWSSDPWGNYGYTF. CDR3 sequence (DNA): TGTGCCTGGAGTTCAGACCCCTGGGGTAACTATGGCTACACCTTC.

The chain employs TRBV7-8 and TRBJ1-1, with a tentative D call TRBD1 (6 bases). The V gene lost 4 bases and the J gene lost 1 base, with 13 bases spanning the gap. Germline V gene data show CDR1 as SGHVS and CDR2 as FQNEAQ. The CDR3 runs 15 residues. CDR3 coding DNA: TGTGCCAGCAGCTCTCTGAGGGGGGCGAACACTGAAGCTTTCTTT. This sequence encodes CASSSLRGANTEAFF.

This chain links TRBV10-3 with TRBJ2-5; D is uncertain. Germline loops: CDR1 ENHRY, CDR2 SYGVKD. The V gene lost 6 bases and the J gene lost 5 bases, with 19 bases spanning the gap. The CDR3 runs to 15 residues. This CDR3 reads CAISDNGRERETQYF. The DNA of the CDR3 is TGTGCCATCAGCGACAATGGGCGCGAGAGGGAGACCCAGTACTTC.

This clone occurred once. This rearrangement joins TRBV6-6 to TRBJ2-7; possible D gene TRBD1, 7 bases. Germline loops: CDR1 MNHNY, CDR2 SVGAGI (reference sequence). CDR3 length equals 15 residues. V shed 5 bases and J shed 4 bases, with 18 bases lying between them. The CDR3 DNA follows: TGTGCCAGCAGTCTTATCCCCGGGGGACAGTACGAGCAGTACGTC. This codes for CASSLIPGGQYEQYV.

The chain is built from TRBV28 and TRBJ1-2; D is possibly TRBD1 (6 bases). V lost 2 bases to trimming and J lost 6 bases, with 7 bases between them. CDR3 length equals 12 residues. CDR1 and CDR2 (germline): MDHEN, SYDVKM. CDR3 sequence (DNA): TGTGCCAGCAGTTTAGAGGGGGATGGCTACACCTTC. Translation: CASSLEGDGYTF.

The rearrangement joins TRBV5-1 to TRBJ2-5, with D uncertain. Germline V gene data show CDR1 as SGHRS and CDR2 as YFSETQ. Trimming cost V 4 bases and J 4 bases, with 8 bases left between them. CDR3 length equals 12 residues. The CDR3 DNA reads TGCGCCAGCAGCCGGTCTGGAGAGACCCAGTACTTC. This encodes CASSRSGETQYF.